This T cell receptor (beta chain) stems from a study of blood T cell repertoires in COVID-19. Study-wide background: Sites across the United States, Italy and Spain contributed samples from acute and convalescent COVID-19. From T cells, B-cell-depleted T cells, or PBMCs came the material, which was cDNA or gDNA.

V lost 6 bases and J lost 2; bases outside the gene matches: 5. Germline CDR1 SGHTA, CDR2 FQGNSA. The CDR3 contains 14 residues. As handled by the study authors: The assay estimated nucleated cells by amplifying reference gene primers. Sequenced by immunoSEQ multiplex PCR; TCRdb stores in-frame clones only, minus some. V and J calls and clone size are given by that table; D and trimming were obtained from the DNA. The sample has 45,000 to 65,000 clones; 75% to 80% are singletons. Specimen: peripheral blood. The rearrangement joins TRBV7-2 to TRBJ2-7; 9 bases match TRBD2. The receptor was derived from a man aged 70 or older with active or convalescent COVID-19. CDR3 loop: CASSSLAGTYEQYF. The CDR3 DNA sequence: TGTGCCAGCAGTTCTCTAGCGGGAACCTACGAGCAGTACTTC. Complete variable domain (other parts from reference TRBV7-2 and TRBJ2-7): GAGVSQSPSNKVTEKGKDVELRCDPISGHTALYWYRQSLGQGLEFLIYFQGNSAPDKSGLPSDRFSAERTGGSVSTLTIQRTQQEDSAVYLCASSSLAGTYEQYFGPGTRLTVT.